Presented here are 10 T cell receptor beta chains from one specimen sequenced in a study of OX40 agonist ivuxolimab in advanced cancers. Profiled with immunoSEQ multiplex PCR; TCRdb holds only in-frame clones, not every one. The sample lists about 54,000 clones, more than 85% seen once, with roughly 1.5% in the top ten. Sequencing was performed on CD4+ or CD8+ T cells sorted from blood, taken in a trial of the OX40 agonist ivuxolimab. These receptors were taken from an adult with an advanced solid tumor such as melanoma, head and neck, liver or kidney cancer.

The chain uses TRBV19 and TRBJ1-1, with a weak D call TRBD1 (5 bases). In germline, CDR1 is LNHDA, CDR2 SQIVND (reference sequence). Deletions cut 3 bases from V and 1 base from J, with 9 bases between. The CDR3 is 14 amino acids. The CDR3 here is CASSIGQRNTEAFF. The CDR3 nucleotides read TGTGCCAGTAGTATTGGACAACGGAACACTGAAGCTTTCTTT.

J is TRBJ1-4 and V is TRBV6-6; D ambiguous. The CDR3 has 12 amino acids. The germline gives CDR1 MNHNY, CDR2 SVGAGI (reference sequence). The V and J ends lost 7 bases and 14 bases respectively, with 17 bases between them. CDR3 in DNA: TGTGCCAGCAAGACAAACAGCGATCGGCTGTTTTTT. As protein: CASKTNSDRLFF.

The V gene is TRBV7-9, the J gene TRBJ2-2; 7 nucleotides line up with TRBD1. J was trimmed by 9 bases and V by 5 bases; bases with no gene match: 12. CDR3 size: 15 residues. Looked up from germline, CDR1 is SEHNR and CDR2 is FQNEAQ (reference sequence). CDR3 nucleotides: TGTGCCAGCAGCGTTCGGGACAGAAGTACGAGGGAGCTGTTTTTT. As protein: CASSVRDRSTRELFF.

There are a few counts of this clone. CDR3: CATSDRDNEQFF. In DNA, the CDR3 is TGTGCCACCAGCGACCGGGACAATGAGCAGTTCTTC. This sequence joins TRBV15 and TRBJ2-1; D remains ambiguous. Looked up from germline, CDR1 is LNHNV and CDR2 is YYDKDF (reference sequence). CDR3 size: 12 residues. V was clipped by 5 bases and J by 5 bases, with 7 bases between them.

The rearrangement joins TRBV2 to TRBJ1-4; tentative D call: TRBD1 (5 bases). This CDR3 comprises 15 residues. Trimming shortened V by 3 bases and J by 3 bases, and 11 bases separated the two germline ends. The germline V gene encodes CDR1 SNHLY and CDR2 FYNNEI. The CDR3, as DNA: TGTGCCAGCAGTGATCAGGGACGGGCTAATGAAAAACTGTTTTTT. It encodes CASSDQGRANEKLFF.

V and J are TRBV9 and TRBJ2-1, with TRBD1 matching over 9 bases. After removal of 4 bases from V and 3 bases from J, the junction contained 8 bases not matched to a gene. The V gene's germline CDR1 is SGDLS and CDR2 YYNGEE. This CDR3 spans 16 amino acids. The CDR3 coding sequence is TGTGCCAGCAGCCTACAGGGGGCGATTGACTACAATGAGCAGTTCTTC. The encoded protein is CASSLQGAIDYNEQFF.

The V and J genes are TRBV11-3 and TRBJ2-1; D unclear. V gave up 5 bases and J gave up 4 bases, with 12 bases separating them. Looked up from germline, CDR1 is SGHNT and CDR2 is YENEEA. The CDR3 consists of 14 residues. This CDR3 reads CASSREAAYNEQFF. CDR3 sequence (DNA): TGTGCCAGCAGCCGTGAGGCCGCGTACAATGAGCAGTTCTTC.

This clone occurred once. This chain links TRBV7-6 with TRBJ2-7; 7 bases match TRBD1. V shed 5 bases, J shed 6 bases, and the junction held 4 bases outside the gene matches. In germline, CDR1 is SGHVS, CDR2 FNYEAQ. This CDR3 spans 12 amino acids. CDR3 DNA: TGTGCCAGCAGCCCGACAGGGACCGAGCAGTACTTC. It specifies CASSPTGTEQYF.

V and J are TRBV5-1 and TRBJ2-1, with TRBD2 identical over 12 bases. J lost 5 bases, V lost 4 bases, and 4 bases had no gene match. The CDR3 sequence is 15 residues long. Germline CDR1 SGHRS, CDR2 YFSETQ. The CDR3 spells CASSTGLAGNNEQFF. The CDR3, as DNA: TGCGCCAGCAGCACCGGACTAGCGGGGAACAATGAGCAGTTCTTC.

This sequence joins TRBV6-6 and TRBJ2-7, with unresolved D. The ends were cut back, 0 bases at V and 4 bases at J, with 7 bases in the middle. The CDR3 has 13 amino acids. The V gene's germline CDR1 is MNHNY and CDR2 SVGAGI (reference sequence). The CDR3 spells CASSYSGIYEQYF. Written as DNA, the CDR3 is TGTGCCAGCAGTTACTCGGGAATTTACGAGCAGTACTTC.